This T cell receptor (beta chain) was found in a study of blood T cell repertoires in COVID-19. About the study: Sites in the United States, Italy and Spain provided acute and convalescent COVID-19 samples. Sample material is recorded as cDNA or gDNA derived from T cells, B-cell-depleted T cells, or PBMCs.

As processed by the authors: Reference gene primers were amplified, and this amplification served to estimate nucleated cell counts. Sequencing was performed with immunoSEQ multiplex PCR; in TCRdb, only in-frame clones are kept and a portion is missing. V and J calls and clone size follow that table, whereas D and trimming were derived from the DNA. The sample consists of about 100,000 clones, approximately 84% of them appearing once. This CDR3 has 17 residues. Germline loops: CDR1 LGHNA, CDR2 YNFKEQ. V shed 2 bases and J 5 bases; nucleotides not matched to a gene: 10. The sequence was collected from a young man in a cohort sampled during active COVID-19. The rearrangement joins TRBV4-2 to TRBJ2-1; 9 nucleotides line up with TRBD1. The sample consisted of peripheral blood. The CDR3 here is CASSQIGTGRKDNEQFF. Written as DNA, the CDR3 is TGTGCCAGCAGCCAAATAGGGACAGGGAGGAAGGACAATGAGCAGTTCTTC.